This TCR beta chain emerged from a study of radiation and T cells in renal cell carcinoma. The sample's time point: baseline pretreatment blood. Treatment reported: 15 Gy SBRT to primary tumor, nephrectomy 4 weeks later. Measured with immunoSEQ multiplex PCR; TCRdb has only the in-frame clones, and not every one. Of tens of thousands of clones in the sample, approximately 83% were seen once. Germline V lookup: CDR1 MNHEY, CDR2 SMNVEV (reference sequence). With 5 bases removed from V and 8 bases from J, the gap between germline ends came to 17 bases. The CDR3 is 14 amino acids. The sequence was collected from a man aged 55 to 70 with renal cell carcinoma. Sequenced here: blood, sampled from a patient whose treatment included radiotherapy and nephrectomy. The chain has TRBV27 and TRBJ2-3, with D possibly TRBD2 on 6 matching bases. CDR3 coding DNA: TGTGCCAGCAGTCCTAGCGTGTTATTAGGTACGCAGTATTTT. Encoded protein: CASSPSVLLGTQYF.